The sequence of this T cell receptor (beta chain) was determined in a study of CXCR3-negative and CXCR3-positive naive CD8 T cells. Study-wide points: Naive cells positive for CXCR3 carried more hydrophobic TRB CDR3s than CXCR3-negative ones.

Note on this clonotype: Its specificity is not known.

Preparation of TRB cDNA libraries relied on 5' RACE carrying UMI labels. TCRdb reprocessed the 5' RACE reads, keeping one entry per CDR3 protein, no DNA. The data include around 160,000 distinct CDR3 sequences; the top ten clones carry 0.25% to 0.35%. The CDR3 length is 16 residues. The germline gives CDR1 SQVTM, CDR2 ANQGSEA. The source of this sequence is a human donor in good health. Some clones in this sample may be carry-over from other donors' samples. The V and J genes are TRBV29-1 and TRBJ1-3; absent DNA, TCRdb's TRBD1 call cannot be checked. Material for sequencing was naive CXCR3+ CD8+ T cells from blood. Subset: CD45RO-CCR7+CD27+CD95- naive CD8+ T cells expressing CXCR3 (TNR3+). This CDR3 reads CSVEGDRGGTGNTIYF. Together with reference TRBV29-1 and TRBJ1-3, the CDR3 gives the full variable domain: SAVISQKPSRDICQRGTSLTIQCQVDSQVTMMFWYRQQPGQSLTLIATANQGSEATYESGFVIDKFPISRPNLTFSTLTVSNMSPEDSSIYLCSVEGDRGGTGNTIYFGEGSWLTVV.